The 13 T cell receptor beta chains listed next were all sequenced from one sample in a study of shared clonotypes between healthy human individuals. Using immunoSEQ multiplex PCR, the repertoire was profiled, and TCRdb retains in-frame clones only, with some absent. Of under 300,000 clones in the sample, about 69% were seen once. The source material was memory CD4+ T cells sorted from blood. The subset is: CD45RA-negative fraction. These receptors came from a man aged 30 to 39 in good health.

This chain connects TRBV7-9 to TRBJ2-2; TRBD1 or TRBD2 may be the D gene (5 bases each). V lost 3 bases to trimming and J lost 6 bases, with 11 bases between them. The germline gives CDR1 SEHNR, CDR2 FQNEAQ (reference sequence). This CDR3 spans 14 amino acids. As DNA, the CDR3 is TGTGCCAGCAGCTTGGGACGGGTCCCCGGGGAGCTGTTTTTT. This gives the protein CASSLGRVPGELFF. Using reference TRBV7-9 and TRBJ2-2 for the parts outside the CDR3, the full variable domain is DTGVSQNPRHKITKRGQNVTFRCDPISEHNRLYWYRQTLGQGPEFLTYFQNEAQLEKSRLLSDRFSAERPKGSFSTLEIQRTEQGDSAMYLCASSLGRVPGELFFGEGSRLTVL.

The V call is TRBV28, the J call TRBJ2-7; D perhaps matches TRBD1 (5 bases). V was trimmed by 2 bases and J by 3 bases, leaving 11 bases between them. CDR3 length: 14 amino acids. Germline V gene sequence: CDR1 MDHEN, CDR2 SYDVKM. The CDR3 region is CASSLLGANYEQYF. CDR3 sequence (DNA): TGTGCCAGCAGTTTACTAGGGGCGAACTACGAGCAGTACTTC.

The J gene is TRBJ1-3, the V gene TRBV19, with unresolved D. The CDR3 is 14 residues long. Trimming took 2 bases from V and 0 from J, leaving 5 bases between them. Germline CDR1 and CDR2: LNHDA and SQIVND (reference sequence). CDR3 coding DNA: TGTGCCAGTAGTATAAGCTCCTCTGGAAACACCATATATTTT. Translated: CASSISSSGNTIYF.

The chain has TRBV7-2 and TRBJ2-2; perhaps D is TRBD1 or TRBD2 (5 bases each). The CDR3 sequence is 16 residues long. CDR1 is SGHTA and CDR2 is FQGNSA in the germline V gene. Trimming took 1 base from V and 2 from J, leaving 11 bases between them. The CDR3 spells CASSLVGPENTGELFF. CDR3 coding DNA: TGTGCCAGCAGCTTAGTGGGACCCGAAAACACCGGGGAGCTGTTTTTT.

The rearrangement joins TRBV28 to TRBJ2-2, with TRBD1 matching over 7 bases. V was clipped by 4 bases and J by 9 bases; unmatched bases: 2. This CDR3 has 12 amino acids. Germline V gives CDR1 MDHEN, CDR2 SYDVKM. In DNA, the CDR3 is TGTGCCAGCAGTTCAGGGGGTTGGGAGCTGTTTTTT. Residues: CASSSGGWELFF.

The chain has TRBV7-2 and TRBJ1-2; 12 positions agree with TRBD1. Germline V gives CDR1 SGHTA, CDR2 FQGNSA. V dropped 5 bases and J dropped 9; count of bases not matched to a gene: 10. The CDR3 loop spans 15 amino acids. The CDR3, as DNA: TGTGCCAGCAGCACTAGCGGGACAGGGGGCCAAAGCTACACCTTC. It specifies CASSTSGTGGQSYTF.

This sequence joins TRBV6-6 and TRBJ2-3; TRBD1 agrees at 10 bases. Germline CDR1 reads MNHNY; CDR2 reads SVGAGI (reference sequence). The CDR3 has 15 residues. Trimming at V came to 6 bases and at J to 4 bases, leaving 7 bases not matched to a gene. The CDR3 spells CASSQDRGHSDTQYF. CDR3 in DNA: TGTGCCAGCAGCCAAGACAGGGGGCATTCAGATACGCAGTATTTT.

This chain joins TRBV6-4 and TRBJ2-1; 10 nucleotides align to TRBD1. The germline CDR1 and CDR2 sequences are MRHNA and SNTAGT. Unmatched junction bases numbered 2, after V lost 3 bases and J lost 6 bases. CDR3 size: 14 residues. The CDR3 nucleotides are TGTGCCAGCAGTGAGGGACAGGGGAGCAATGAGCAGTTCTTC. It encodes CASSEGQGSNEQFF.

V gene TRBV5-1 combines with J gene TRBJ2-3, with 14 bases matching TRBD2. Per the germline V gene, CDR1 is SGHRS and CDR2 is YFSETQ. The trim removed 2 bases at V and 0 bases at J, leaving 5 bases unmatched. The CDR3 runs 18 residues. CDR3 in DNA: TGCGCCAGCAGCTTAGGGACTAGCGGGAGCCGTAGCACAGATACGCAGTATTTT. It yields the protein CASSLGTSGSRSTDTQYF.

The chain uses TRBV10-1 and TRBJ2-2; D is ambiguous. The germline CDR1 and CDR2 sequences are WNHNN and SYGVQD (reference sequence). This CDR3 has 13 amino acids. With 9 bases removed from V and 4 bases from J, the gap between germline ends came to 12 bases. In DNA, the CDR3 is TGCGCCAGATGCAGTGGATGCACCGGGGAGCTGTTTTTT. It specifies CARCSGCTGELFF.

This clone was seen a single time. CDR3 region: CASSPQLAGVAGELFF. The DNA for the CDR3 is TGTGCCAGCAGTCCCCAACTAGCGGGAGTCGCCGGGGAGCTGTTTTTT. The chain joins TRBV27 to TRBJ2-2, with 11 bases matching TRBD2. Trimming at V came to 5 bases and at J to 6 bases, leaving 8 bases not matched to a gene. This CDR3 is built from 16 residues. CDR1 and CDR2 (germline): MNHEY, SMNVEV (reference sequence).

CDR3 protein: CASSPGLAGQSDTQYF. DNA for the CDR3: TGCGCCAGCAGTCCTGGACTAGCGGGACAATCAGATACGCAGTATTTT. The J gene is TRBJ2-3, the V gene TRBV10-1; 12 bases map to TRBD2. V dropped 5 bases and J dropped 4; count of bases not matched to a gene: 7. In germline, CDR1 is WNHNN, CDR2 SYGVQD (reference sequence). The CDR3 runs 16 residues.

This clone has more than one count but fewer than ten. V usage is TRBV27 and J usage is TRBJ2-2; D is unresolved. The V gene lost 5 bases and the J gene lost 6 bases, with 10 bases spanning the gap. Germline V gives CDR1 MNHEY, CDR2 SMNVEV (reference sequence). The CDR3 consists of 13 residues. The DNA of the CDR3 is TGTGCCAGCAGTACCCTAGAACCCGGGGAGCTGTTTTTT. It translates to CASSTLEPGELFF.